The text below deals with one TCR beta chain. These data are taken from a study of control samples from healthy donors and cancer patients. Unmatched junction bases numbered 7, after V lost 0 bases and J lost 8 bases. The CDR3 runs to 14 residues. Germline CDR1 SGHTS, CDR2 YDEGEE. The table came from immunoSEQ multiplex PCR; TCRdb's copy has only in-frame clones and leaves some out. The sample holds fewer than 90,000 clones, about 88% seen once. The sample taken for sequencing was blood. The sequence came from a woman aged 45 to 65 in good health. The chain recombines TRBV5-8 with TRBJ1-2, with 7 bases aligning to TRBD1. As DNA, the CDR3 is TGTGCCAGCAGCTTGGAAACAGGGGTTAAGGGCTACACCTTC. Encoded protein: CASSLETGVKGYTF.